The 20 T cell receptor beta chains given below trace back to one sample, sequenced in a study of Graves' ophthalmopathy and Graves' hyperthyroidism. TCR beta CDR3 regions were amplified from RNA transcripts. An initial RT-PCR round employing HTBI primers preceded a second-round multiplex PCR. TCRdb called the multiplex PCR reads again in MiXCR, with one record for every CDR3 protein. The sample holds some 1.1 million distinct CDR3 sequences, 35% to 40% seen once. The sample comprised peripheral blood or thyroid tissue (not recorded which). Every receptor here comes from an adult man with Graves' hyperthyroidism.

The J gene is TRBJ1-1, the V gene TRBV29-1; TRBD1 aligns across 7 bases. The CDR3 length is 12 residues. Per germline, CDR1 SQVTM and CDR2 ANQGSEA. CDR3 loop: CSRRQGRTEAFF. Here the CDR3 DNA reads TGCAGTCGCCGACAGGGAAGGACTGAAGCTTTCTTT.

Comment on this clonotype: A read error is possible here, since a much larger clone lies one base away. The chain joins TRBV5-1 to TRBJ2-7; weak D call: TRBD2 (6 bases). The germline V gene has CDR1 SGHRS and CDR2 YFSETQ. This CDR3 contains 14 residues. V was pared by 4 bases and J by 0 bases, with 11 bases between. The CDR3 is CASSEWDSSYEQYF. In DNA form, the CDR3 reads TGCGCCAGCAGCGAGTGGGACTCCTCCTACGAGCAGTACTTC.

The V gene is TRBV7-2, the J gene TRBJ2-5; D may be TRBD1 or TRBD2 (5 bases each). The J call may be incorrect, as the DNA end agrees better with TRBJ2-1. Germline CDR1 is SGHTA and CDR2 is FQGNSA. This CDR3 is built from 14 residues. Here the CDR3 reads CASSFRDQYNEQFF. As DNA, the CDR3 is TGTGCCAGCAGCTTCCGGGACCAATACAATGAGCAGTTCTTC.

This clonotype was detected many times. The chain combines TRBV19 with TRBJ1-1, with D perhaps TRBD1 (6 bases). The V gene lost 2 bases and the J gene lost 4 bases, with 14 bases spanning the gap. The CDR3 has 15 residues. The germline CDR1 and CDR2 sequences are LNHDA and SQIVND (reference sequence). Written as DNA, the CDR3 is TGTGCCAGTAGTATATCGGACAGTTTTAGCACTGAAGCTTTCTTT. Encoded protein: CASSISDSFSTEAFF. The full variable domain, with the rest looked up from reference TRBV19 and TRBJ1-1, is DGGITQSPKYLFRKEGQNVTLSCEQNLNHDAMYWYRQDPGQGLRLIYYSQIVNDFQKGDIAEGYSVSREKKESFPLTVTSAQKNPTAFYLCASSISDSFSTEAFFGQGTRLTVV.

The rearrangement links TRBV5-1 to TRBJ1-1; D perhaps matches TRBD1 (6 bases). There are 14 residues in the CDR3. CDR1 and CDR2 (germline): SGHRS, YFSETQ. V gave up 7 bases and J gave up 0 bases, with 13 bases separating them. This CDR3 reads CASGGDILNTEAFF. The CDR3 DNA reads as TGCGCCAGCGGGGGGGACATACTGAACACTGAAGCTTTCTTT.

This clonotype was observed at least ten times. The chain is built from TRBV7-9 and TRBJ1-1; D might be TRBD1 (6 bases). Germline values: CDR1 SEHNR, CDR2 FQNEAQ (reference sequence). The CDR3 is made up of 16 amino acids. Between the trimmed V and J ends, which lost 5 bases and 2 bases, there was a span of 18 bases. The CDR3 spells CASSPPLGGHNTEAFF. The CDR3 DNA reads TGTGCCAGCAGCCCGCCCCTAGGGGGACACAACACTGAAGCTTTCTTT. The whole variable domain, filled in from reference TRBV7-9 and TRBJ1-1, reads DTGVSQNPRHKITKRGQNVTFRCDPISEHNRLYWYRQTLGQGPEFLTYFQNEAQLEKSRLLSDRFSAERPKGSFSTLEIQRTEQGDSAMYLCASSPPLGGHNTEAFFGQGTRLTVV.

This rearrangement joins TRBV7-2 to TRBJ2-4; no definite D call. V gave up 1 base and J gave up 7 bases, with 11 bases separating them. Germline CDR1 is SGHTA and CDR2 is FQGNSA. The CDR3 loop spans 14 amino acids. The CDR3 DNA reads TGTGCCAGCAGCTTAGGTCGCGACCGGAACATTCAGTACTTC. Its protein is CASSLGRDRNIQYF.

Only a few counts were recorded for this clonotype. The rearrangement links TRBV12-3 or TRBV12-4 to TRBJ1-1, with D perhaps TRBD1 (5 bases). The CDR3 length is 15 residues. Trimming cost V 5 bases and J 7 bases, with 20 bases left between them. CDR3 sequence reads: CASSLGASWGREAFF. DNA for the CDR3: TGTGCCAGCAGTCTAGGGGCTTCTTGGGGTCGTGAAGCTTTCTTT.

The rearrangement links TRBV20-1 to TRBJ2-3, with D tentatively TRBD2 (5 bases). Per germline, CDR1 DFQATT and CDR2 SNEGSKA (reference sequence). V gave up 0 bases and J gave up 6 bases, with 22 bases separating them. The CDR3 length is 17 residues. CDR3 protein: CSARDDGGAALHDTQYF. The CDR3 DNA sequence: TGCAGTGCTAGAGATGATGGTGGAGCGGCCCTCCATGATACGCAGTATTTT.

This clonotype came up a few times. The chain recombines TRBV4-1 with TRBJ2-5, with a tentative D call TRBD2 (5 bases). Germline CDR1 reads MGHRA; CDR2 reads YSYEKL. The length of the CDR3 is 17 residues. The V end lost 2 bases, the J end lost 5 bases, and 21 bases lay between the germline ends. As DNA, the CDR3 is TGCGCCAGCAGCCAATACCCACAATCGGGGTGGTCGGAGACCCAGTACTTC. As protein: CASSQYPQSGWSETQYF.

The V gene is TRBV10-2, the J gene TRBJ2-7; perhaps TRBD2 as D (7 bases). CDR3 length equals 16 residues. Trimming left V 4 bases short and J 4 bases short, with 20 bases between. CDR1 is WSHSY, CDR2 SAAADI, per germline. The CDR3 DNA follows: TGCGCCAGCAGTGCCAGCGGCGGGGGCGGCTCGTACGAGCAGTACTTC. Amino acids: CASSASGGGGSYEQYF.

This chain connects TRBV10-3 to TRBJ2-7; TRBD1 agrees at 8 bases. The CDR3 loop spans 18 amino acids. V was pared by 4 bases and J by 0 bases, with 14 bases of the junction left unmatched. CDR1 is ENHRY, CDR2 SYGVKD, per germline. The CDR3 coding sequence is TGTGCCATCAGTGGCCAGGACAGGGCCCGCCTTAGCTCCTACGAGCAGTACTTC. Protein product: CAISGQDRARLSSYEQYF.

Many counts were recorded for this clonotype. The chain combines TRBV10-2 with TRBJ1-3; no firm D call. Germline CDR1 and CDR2: WSHSY and SAAADI. CDR3 length: 13 amino acids. V was shortened by 8 bases and J by 4 bases, with 12 bases between the two germline ends. CDR3 in amino acids: CASGRSRGNTIYF. CDR3 nucleotides: TGCGCCAGCGGACGGAGCAGGGGAAACACCATATATTTT.

The CDR3 sequence is CASRGAGEPQETQYF. Here the CDR3 DNA reads TGTGCCAGCAGGGGGGCGGGGGAGCCTCAAGAGACCCAGTACTTC. The chain joins TRBV25-1 to TRBJ2-5, with a possible D match to TRBD2 (7 bases). V dropped 6 bases and J dropped 2 bases, with 16 bases sitting between them. CDR1 MGHDK and CDR2 SYGVNS come from the germline V gene. The CDR3 has 15 amino acids. Looking up the rest from reference TRBV25-1 and TRBJ2-5 gives the full variable domain: EADIYQTPRYLVIGTGKKITLECSQTMGHDKMYWYQQDPGMELHLIHYSYGVNSTEKGDLSSESTVSRIRTEHFPLTLESARPSHTSQYLCASRGAGEPQETQYFGPGTRLLVL.

This clonotype was counted a few times. This chain links TRBV9 with TRBJ1-6; D is ambiguous. This CDR3 has 14 residues. CDR1 is SGDLS, CDR2 YYNGEE, per germline. V lost 4 bases to trimming and J lost 5 bases, with 10 bases between them. The CDR3 DNA sequence: TGTGCCAGCAGCCAGGACGGGAATAATTCACCCCTCCACTTT. Its translation is CASSQDGNNSPLHF.

This clonotype was recorded a few times. The chain couples TRBV19 to TRBJ2-6, with TRBD2 matching 7 bases. Germline-derived CDR1 and CDR2 are LNHDA and SQIVND (reference sequence). This CDR3 is built from 19 residues. Losses at the gene ends were 4 bases for V and 2 bases for J; bases not matched to a gene: 14. CDR3 region: CASSTQGGTLFAGANVLTF. In DNA form, the CDR3 reads TGTGCCAGTAGTACCCAGGGAGGGACCCTGTTTGCTGGGGCCAACGTCCTGACTTTC.

The rearrangement links TRBV29-1 to TRBJ1-1; the match to TRBD1 covers 8 bases. The CDR3 length is 13 residues. Germline CDR1 SQVTM, CDR2 ANQGSEA. CDR3 coding DNA: TGCACCGTAAAGGACAGGGTCAACACTGAAGCTTTCTTT. Its translation is CTVKDRVNTEAFF.

This clonotype came up many times. This chain links TRBV29-1 with TRBJ2-5; TRBD2 matches at 13 bases. The CDR3 sequence is 15 residues long. CDR1 and CDR2 from the germline V gene are SQVTM and ANQGSEA. The V gene end was trimmed by 6 bases and the J gene end by 1 base; junction bases not matched to a gene: 5. The chain's CDR3 is CSVPGLAGRQETQYF. The CDR3 bases are TGCAGCGTGCCGGGACTAGCGGGGCGCCAAGAGACCCAGTACTTC.

The J gene is TRBJ1-4, the V gene TRBV5-1; tentatively, D is TRBD1 (5 bases). V was pared by 0 bases and J by 0 bases, with 9 bases between. CDR3 length: 16 residues. Germline V gene data show CDR1 as SGHRS and CDR2 as YFSETQ. CDR3 loop: CASSLETEATNEKLFF. The DNA of the CDR3 is TGCGCCAGCAGCTTGGAGACAGAAGCAACTAATGAAAAACTGTTTTTT.

This clonotype has at least ten counts. This rearrangement joins TRBV2 to TRBJ1-1; D gene unclear. Trimming took 3 bases from V and 6 from J, leaving 11 bases between them. Germline V CDR1 and CDR2: SNHLY, FYNNEI. There are 13 residues in the CDR3. Here the CDR3 reads CASSDRRSAEAFF. CDR3 sequence (DNA): TGTGCCAGCAGTGACAGAAGATCGGCTGAAGCTTTCTTT.